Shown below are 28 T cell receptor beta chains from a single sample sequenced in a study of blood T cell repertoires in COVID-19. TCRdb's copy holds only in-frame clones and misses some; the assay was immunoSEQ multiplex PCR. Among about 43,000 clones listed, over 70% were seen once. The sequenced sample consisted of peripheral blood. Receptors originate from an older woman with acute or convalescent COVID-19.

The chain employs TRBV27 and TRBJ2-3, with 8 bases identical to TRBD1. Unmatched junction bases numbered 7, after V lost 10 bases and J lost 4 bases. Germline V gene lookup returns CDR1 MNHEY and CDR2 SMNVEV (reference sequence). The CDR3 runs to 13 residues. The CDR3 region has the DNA TGTGCCACCCGGACAGGGAAGGCAGATACGCAGTATTTT. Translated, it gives CATRTGKADTQYF.

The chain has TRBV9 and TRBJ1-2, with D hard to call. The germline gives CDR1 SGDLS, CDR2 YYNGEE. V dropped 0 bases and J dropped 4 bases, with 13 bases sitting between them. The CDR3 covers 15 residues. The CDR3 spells CASSVDGTERYGYTF. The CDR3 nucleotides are TGTGCCAGCAGCGTAGATGGCACAGAACGCTATGGCTACACCTTC.

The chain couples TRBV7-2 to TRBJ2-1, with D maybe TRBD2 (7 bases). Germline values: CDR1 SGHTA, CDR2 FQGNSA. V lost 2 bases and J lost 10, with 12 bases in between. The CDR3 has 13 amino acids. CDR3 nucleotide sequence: TGTGCCAGCAGCTTAAGCAAGGGGGGGGAGCAGTTCTTC. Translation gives CASSLSKGGEQFF. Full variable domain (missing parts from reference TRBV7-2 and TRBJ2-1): GAGVSQSPSNKVTEKGKDVELRCDPISGHTALYWYRQSLGQGLEFLIYFQGNSAPDKSGLPSDRFSAERTGGSVSTLTIQRTQQEDSAVYLCASSLSKGGEQFFGPGTRLTVL.

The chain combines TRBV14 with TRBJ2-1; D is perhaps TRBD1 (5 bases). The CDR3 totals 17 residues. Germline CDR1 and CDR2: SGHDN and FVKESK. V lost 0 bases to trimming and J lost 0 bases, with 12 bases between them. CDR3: CASSQDPGWSSYNEQFF. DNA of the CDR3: TGTGCCAGCAGCCAAGATCCAGGGTGGAGCTCCTACAATGAGCAGTTCTTC.

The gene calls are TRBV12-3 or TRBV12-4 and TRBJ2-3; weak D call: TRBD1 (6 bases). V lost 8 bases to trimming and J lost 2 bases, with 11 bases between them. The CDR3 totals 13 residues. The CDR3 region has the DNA TGTGCCAGCTTCCCAGGGGCCACAGATACGCAGTATTTT. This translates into CASFPGATDTQYF.

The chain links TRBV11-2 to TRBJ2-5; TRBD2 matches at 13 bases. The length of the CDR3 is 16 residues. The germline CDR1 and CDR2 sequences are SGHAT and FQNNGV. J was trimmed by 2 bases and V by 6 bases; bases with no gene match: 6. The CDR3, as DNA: TGTGCCAGCAGTCCAGGGACTAGCGGGGTACAAGAGACCCAGTACTTC. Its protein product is CASSPGTSGVQETQYF.

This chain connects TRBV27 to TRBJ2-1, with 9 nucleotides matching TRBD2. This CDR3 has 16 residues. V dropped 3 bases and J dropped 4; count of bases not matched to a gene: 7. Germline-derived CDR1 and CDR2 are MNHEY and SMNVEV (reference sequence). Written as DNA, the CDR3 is TGTGCCAGCAGTTTTCTGATAGCGGGGGCTTACAATGAGCAGTTCTTC. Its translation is CASSFLIAGAYNEQFF.

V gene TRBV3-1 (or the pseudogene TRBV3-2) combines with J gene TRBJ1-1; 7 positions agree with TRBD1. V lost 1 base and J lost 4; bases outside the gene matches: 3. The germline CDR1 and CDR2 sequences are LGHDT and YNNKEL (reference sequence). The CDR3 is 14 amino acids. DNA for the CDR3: TGTGCCAGCAGCCAAGTAACAGGGGCCACTGAAGCTTTCTTT. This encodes CASSQVTGATEAFF.

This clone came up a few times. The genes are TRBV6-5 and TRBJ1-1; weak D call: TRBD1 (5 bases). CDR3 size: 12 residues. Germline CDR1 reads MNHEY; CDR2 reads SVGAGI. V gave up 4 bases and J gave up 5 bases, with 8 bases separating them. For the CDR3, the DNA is TGTGCCAGCAGTTCAGGGTTAACTGAAGCTTTCTTT. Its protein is CASSSGLTEAFF.

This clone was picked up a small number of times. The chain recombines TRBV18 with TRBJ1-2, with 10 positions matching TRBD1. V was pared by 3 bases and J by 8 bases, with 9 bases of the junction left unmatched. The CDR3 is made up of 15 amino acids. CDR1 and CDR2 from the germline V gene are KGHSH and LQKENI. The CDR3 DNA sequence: TGTGCCAGCTCACCCGCCAGGGACAGGGGTGAGGGCTACACCTTC. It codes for CASSPARDRGEGYTF.

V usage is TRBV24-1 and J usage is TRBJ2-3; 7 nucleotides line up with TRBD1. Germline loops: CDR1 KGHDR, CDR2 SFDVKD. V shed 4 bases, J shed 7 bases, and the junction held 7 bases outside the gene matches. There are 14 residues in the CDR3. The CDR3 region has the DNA TGTGCCACCAGTGACCAAAGACAGGGATATACGCAGTATTTT. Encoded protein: CATSDQRQGYTQYF.

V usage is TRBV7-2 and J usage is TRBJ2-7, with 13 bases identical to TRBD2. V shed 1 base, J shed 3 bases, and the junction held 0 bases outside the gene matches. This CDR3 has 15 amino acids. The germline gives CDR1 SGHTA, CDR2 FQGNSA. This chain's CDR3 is CASSLGLAGGYEQYF. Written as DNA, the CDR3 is TGTGCCAGCAGCTTAGGACTAGCGGGGGGCTACGAGCAGTACTTC.

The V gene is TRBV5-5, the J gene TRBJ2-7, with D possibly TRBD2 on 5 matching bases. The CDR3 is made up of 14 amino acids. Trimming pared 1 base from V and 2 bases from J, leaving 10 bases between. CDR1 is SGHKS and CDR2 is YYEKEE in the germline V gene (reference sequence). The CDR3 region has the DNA TGTGCCAGCAGCTTGCTAACCGGGACCTACGAGCAGTACTTC. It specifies CASSLLTGTYEQYF.

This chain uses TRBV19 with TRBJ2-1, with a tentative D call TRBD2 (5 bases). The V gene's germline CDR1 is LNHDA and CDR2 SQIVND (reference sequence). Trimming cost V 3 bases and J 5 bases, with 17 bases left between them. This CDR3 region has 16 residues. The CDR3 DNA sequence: TGTGCCAGTAGTATGGTTGCCAGCGGCCTGAACAATGAGCAGTTCTTC. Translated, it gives CASSMVASGLNNEQFF. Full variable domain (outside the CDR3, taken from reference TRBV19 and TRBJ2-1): DGGITQSPKYLFRKEGQNVTLSCEQNLNHDAMYWYRQDPGQGLRLIYYSQIVNDFQKGDIAEGYSVSREKKESFPLTVTSAQKNPTAFYLCASSMVASGLNNEQFFGPGTRLTVL.

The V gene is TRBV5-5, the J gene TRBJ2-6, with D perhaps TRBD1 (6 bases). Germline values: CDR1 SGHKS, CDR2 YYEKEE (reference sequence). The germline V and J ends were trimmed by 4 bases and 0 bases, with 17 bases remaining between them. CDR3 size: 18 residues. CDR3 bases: TGTGCCAGCAGCGTCCGGACAGCTTGGGGCTCTGGGGCCAACGTCCTGACTTTC. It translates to CASSVRTAWGSGANVLTF.

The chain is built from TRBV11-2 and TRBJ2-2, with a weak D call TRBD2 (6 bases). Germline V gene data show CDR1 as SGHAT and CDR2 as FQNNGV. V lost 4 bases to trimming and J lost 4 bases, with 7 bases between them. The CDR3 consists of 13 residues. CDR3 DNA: TGTGCCAGCAGCTGGGGGGTCACCGGGGAGCTGTTTTTT. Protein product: CASSWGVTGELFF.

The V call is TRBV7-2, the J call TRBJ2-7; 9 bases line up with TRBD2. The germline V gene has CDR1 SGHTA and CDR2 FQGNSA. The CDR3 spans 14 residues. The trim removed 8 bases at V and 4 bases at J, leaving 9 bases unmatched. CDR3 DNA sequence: TGTGCCAGCGGTCAAGCGGGGGGTCCGTACGAGCAGTACTTC. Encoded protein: CASGQAGGPYEQYF.

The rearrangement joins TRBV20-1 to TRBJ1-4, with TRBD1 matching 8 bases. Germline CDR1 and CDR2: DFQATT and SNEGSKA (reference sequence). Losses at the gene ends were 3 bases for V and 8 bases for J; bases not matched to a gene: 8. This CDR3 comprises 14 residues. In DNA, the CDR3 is TGCAGTGCTAGTAAGACAGGGGAAAGGGAAAAACTGTTTTTT. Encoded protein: CSASKTGEREKLFF.

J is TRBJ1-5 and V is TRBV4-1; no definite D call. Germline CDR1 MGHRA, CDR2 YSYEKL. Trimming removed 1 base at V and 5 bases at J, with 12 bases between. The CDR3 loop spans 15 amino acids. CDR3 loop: CASSQGITADQPQHF. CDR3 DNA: TGCGCCAGCAGCCAAGGAATCACTGCCGATCAGCCCCAGCATTTT.

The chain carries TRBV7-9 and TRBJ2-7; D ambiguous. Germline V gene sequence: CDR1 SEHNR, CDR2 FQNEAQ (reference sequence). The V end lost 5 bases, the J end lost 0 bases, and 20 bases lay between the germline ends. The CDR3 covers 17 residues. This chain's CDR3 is CASSPPYWSAISYEQYF. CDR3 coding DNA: TGTGCCAGCAGCCCCCCGTATTGGTCCGCGATCTCCTACGAGCAGTACTTC.

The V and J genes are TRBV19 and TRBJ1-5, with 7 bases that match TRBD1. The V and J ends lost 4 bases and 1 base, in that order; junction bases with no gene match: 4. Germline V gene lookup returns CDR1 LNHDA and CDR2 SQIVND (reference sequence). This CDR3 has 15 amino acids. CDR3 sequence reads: CASSRQGLSNQPQHF. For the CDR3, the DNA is TGTGCCAGTAGTAGACAGGGTCTAAGCAATCAGCCCCAGCATTTT.

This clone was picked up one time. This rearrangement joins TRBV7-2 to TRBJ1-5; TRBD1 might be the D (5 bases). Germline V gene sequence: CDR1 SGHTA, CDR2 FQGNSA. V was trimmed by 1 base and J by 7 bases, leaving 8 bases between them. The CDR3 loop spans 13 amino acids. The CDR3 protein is CASSLEQGQPQHF. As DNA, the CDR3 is TGTGCCAGCAGCTTAGAGCAGGGCCAGCCCCAGCATTTT. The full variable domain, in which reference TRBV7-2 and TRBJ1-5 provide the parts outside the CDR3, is GAGVSQSPSNKVTEKGKDVELRCDPISGHTALYWYRQSLGQGLEFLIYFQGNSAPDKSGLPSDRFSAERTGGSVSTLTIQRTQQEDSAVYLCASSLEQGQPQHFGDGTRLSIL.

The CDR3 loop reads CASGAGTSGGNEQFF. CDR3 nucleotide sequence: TGTGCTAGTGGTGCCGGGACTAGCGGGGGAAATGAGCAGTTCTTC. The chain carries TRBV12-5 and TRBJ2-1; TRBD2 matches at 14 bases. The CDR3 runs 15 residues. The germline gives CDR1 LGHNT, CDR2 FRNRAP. J lost 7 bases, V lost 5 bases, and 4 bases had no gene match.

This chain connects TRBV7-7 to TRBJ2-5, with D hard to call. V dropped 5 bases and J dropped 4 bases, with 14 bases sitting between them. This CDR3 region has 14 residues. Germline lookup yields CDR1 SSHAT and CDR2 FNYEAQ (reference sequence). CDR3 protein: CASSPYRSGETQYF. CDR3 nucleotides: TGTGCCAGCAGCCCCTACCGCTCTGGAGAGACCCAGTACTTC.

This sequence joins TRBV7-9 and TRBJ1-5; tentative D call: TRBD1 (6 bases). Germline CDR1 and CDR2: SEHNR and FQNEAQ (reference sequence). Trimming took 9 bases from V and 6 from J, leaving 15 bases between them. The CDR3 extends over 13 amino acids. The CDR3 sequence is CARRQAKGQPQHF. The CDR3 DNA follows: TGTGCCAGAAGACAGGCCAAAGGTCAGCCCCAGCATTTT.

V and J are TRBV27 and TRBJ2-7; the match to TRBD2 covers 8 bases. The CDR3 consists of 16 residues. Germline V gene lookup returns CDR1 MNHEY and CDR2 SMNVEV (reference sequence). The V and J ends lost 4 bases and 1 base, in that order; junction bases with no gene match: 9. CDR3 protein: CASSSDLGGASYEQYF. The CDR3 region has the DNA TGTGCCAGCAGTTCTGACCTCGGGGGGGCATCCTACGAGCAGTACTTC.

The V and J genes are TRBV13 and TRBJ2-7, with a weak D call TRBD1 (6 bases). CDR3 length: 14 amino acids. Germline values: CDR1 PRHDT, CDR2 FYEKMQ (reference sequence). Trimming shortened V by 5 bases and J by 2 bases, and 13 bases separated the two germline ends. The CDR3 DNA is TGTGCCAGCAGCACCTGGGACACAGCCTACGAGCAGTACTTC. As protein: CASSTWDTAYEQYF.

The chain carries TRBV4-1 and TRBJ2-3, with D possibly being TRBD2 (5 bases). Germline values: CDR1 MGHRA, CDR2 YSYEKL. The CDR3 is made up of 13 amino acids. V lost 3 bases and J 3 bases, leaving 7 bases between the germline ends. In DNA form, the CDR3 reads TGCGCCAGCAGCCAGCCGGGGACAGATACGCAGTATTTT. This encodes CASSQPGTDTQYF.